Below, one TCR beta chain is given with its context. These data are taken from a study of OX40 agonist ivuxolimab in advanced cancers. The CDR3 totals 13 residues. Germline V gives CDR1 SGHNT, CDR2 YENEEA. Trimming pared 1 base from V and 5 bases from J, leaving 7 bases between. Libraries were prepared by immunoSEQ multiplex PCR; TCRdb keeps only in-frame clonotypes and omits some of them. The sample lists more than 75,000 clones; around 84% were seen once. The sample was CD4+ or CD8+ T cells sorted from blood, taken in a trial of the OX40 agonist ivuxolimab. The V call is TRBV11-3, the J call TRBJ2-3; no clear D gene. The clonotype comes from an adult with an advanced solid tumor such as melanoma, head and neck, liver or kidney cancer. CDR3 sequence: CASSLGPIDTQYF. As DNA, the CDR3 is TGTGCCAGCAGCTTAGGCCCCATAGATACGCAGTATTTT.